Listed below are T cell receptor beta chains from one sample, sequenced in a study of T cell repertoires in cytomegalovirus infection. No antigen has been identified for these receptors. In TCRdb, the reads were re-called with MiXCR into one record per CDR3 protein. Of roughly 350,000 distinct CDR3 sequences in the sample, about a third were seen once. The sample was cultured PBMCs, taken from culture after CMV antigen stimulation. The receptors here all came from a human donor in good health (CMV status not recorded). Some clones in this sample may be carry-over from other donors' samples. Each CDR3 is given with its conserved first and last residue. D genes are given only for firm matches. Clone sizes are given selectively: once, few, many, or a class where the clone is expanded.

cdr3_nt cdr3_aa j_call d_call clone_size v_call
TGTGCCAGCAGTCCCCGCGCGGTGATAGGCTATGGCTACACCTTC CASSPRAVIGYGYTF TRBJ1-2 - - TRBV28
TGTGCCAGCAATAAGGGCGGGAATGAGCAGTTCTTC CASNKGGNEQFF TRBJ2-1 - - TRBV27
TGTGCCAGCAGCCCGACCGGACAGGGGGCGCCCCCCGGGTATGGCTACACCTTC CASSPTGQGAPPGYGYTF TRBJ1-2 TRBD1 few TRBV7-2
TGTGCCAGCAGTTACTATATCCCGGGACTAGCGGCTTCCGAGGGGAACAATGAGCAGTTCTTC CASSYYIPGLAASEGNNEQFF TRBJ2-1 TRBD2 - TRBV6-6
TGCGCCAGCAGCCACTTACAGGGGGCTGGCACTGAAGCTTTCTTT CASSHLQGAGTEAFF TRBJ1-1 TRBD1 few TRBV4-1
TGTGCCAGCAGCTTAGAACAGGGCGGCGGCTACACCTTC CASSLEQGGGYTF TRBJ1-2 - few TRBV7-9
TGTGCCAGTAGTTCGCGGGGGGGCACACAAGAGACCCAGTACTTC CASSSRGGTQETQYF TRBJ2-5 TRBD2 - TRBV19
TGCGCCAGCAGCCAAGCCCCTCCGGGAGGGAAGGAGACCCAGTACTTC CASSQAPPGGKETQYF TRBJ2-5 TRBD2 few TRBV4-1
TGTGCCAGCAGCCCTTTGGGGAGATTAAACACTGAAGCTTTCTTT CASSPLGRLNTEAFF TRBJ1-1 - - TRBV7-6
TGTGCCAGCAGTTACTCGATAGGGGACTCTGGAAACACCATATATTTT CASSYSIGDSGNTIYF TRBJ1-3 - - TRBV6-5
TGTGCTAGTGGTTTGGTACTAGCGGCTACCGGGGAGCTGTTTTTT CASGLVLAATGELFF TRBJ2-2 TRBD2 few TRBV12-5
TGTGCCAGCAGTCCCGGACACCTTAGCAATCAGCCCCAGCATTTT CASSPGHLSNQPQHF TRBJ1-5 - once TRBV28
TGTGCCACCATTTCGGGACAGGGGGCGCGAATGAACACTGAAGCTTTCTTT CATISGQGARMNTEAFF TRBJ1-1 TRBD1 - TRBV2
TGTGCCACCAGTGATCTGGGACGGCGTAATGAGCAGTTCTTC CATSDLGRRNEQFF TRBJ2-1 - - TRBV24-1
TGTGCCAGCAGTTCCATTAACCCCCTTCGGATAGCGGGAGGAACCGGGGAGCTGTTTTTT CASSSINPLRIAGGTGELFF TRBJ2-2 TRBD2 - TRBV28
TGTGCCAGCTCTACGGGGAGGGGGCGAAATGAAGCTTTCTTT CASSTGRGRNEAFF TRBJ1-1 TRBD1 few TRBV18
TGTGCCAGCAGCTTAGAGGTTTCGGGGGCTGGCAGAAAACTGTTTTTT CASSLEVSGAGRKLFF TRBJ1-4 - few TRBV7-8
TGCAGCGTCCTGCTGGGCACAGATACGCAGTATTTT CSVLLGTDTQYF TRBJ2-3 - few TRBV29-1
TGTGCCAGCAGCTTAGGATTCTACGAGCAGTTCTTC CASSLGFYEQFF TRBJ2-1 - - TRBV7-2
TGTGCCAGCACCCTTGCAGGACCTAACTATGGCTACACCTTC CASTLAGPNYGYTF TRBJ1-2 - - TRBV12-3/TRBV12-4
TGTGCCAGCAGTGGTTCAAGCGGGGCGAACACCGGGGAGCTGTTTTTT CASSGSSGANTGELFF TRBJ2-2 TRBD2 - TRBV25-1
TGTGCCAGTCGCAGGGAAGTATGGGCGAGAGAGACCCAGTACTTC CASRREVWARETQYF TRBJ2-5 - few TRBV19
TGTGCCAGCAGTGGAGCAGCGGGAGCGGGCACAGATACGCAGTATTTT CASSGAAGAGTDTQYF TRBJ2-3 TRBD2 - TRBV25-1
TGCAGCGTTCAAGGGGGTTTCTACAATGAGCAGTTCTTC CSVQGGFYNEQFF TRBJ2-1 - - TRBV29-1
TGTGCCAGCAGCTTAGCGGTCCCCTCGGGGGCAGAGACCCAGTACTTC CASSLAVPSGAETQYF TRBJ2-5 - - TRBV7-2
TGTGCCAGCAACCCTAAGGGGCCACAGAACACTGAAGCTTTCTTT CASNPKGPQNTEAFF TRBJ1-1 - few TRBV5-4
TGTGCCAGCAGCGTGGGACAGGGGAAGGTAATTCCCGGGAATGAGCAGTTCTTC CASSVGQGKVIPGNEQFF TRBJ2-1 TRBD1 few TRBV2
TGTGCCAGCAGCTTCGTTCTAGCGGGATGGGCAGATACGCAGTATTTT CASSFVLAGWADTQYF TRBJ2-3 TRBD2 many TRBV7-2
TGTGCCAGCAGTAGAGGACCTAGCGGGAGGGCCCCCAATGAGCAGTTCTTC CASSRGPSGRAPNEQFF TRBJ2-1 TRBD2 - TRBV6-2/TRBV6-3